This T cell receptor beta chain was observed in a study of T-cell memory formation after mild COVID-19. This clonotype was recorded a few times. CDR3 length: 17 residues. CDR1 and CDR2 (germline): SNHLY, FYNNEI. The ends were cut back, 4 bases at V and 5 bases at J, with 20 bases in the middle. TCRdb itself ran the 5' RACE reads through MiXCR, one entry per CDR3 protein. Of 470,000 or so distinct CDR3 sequences in the sample, about 23% are singletons; the top ten hold about 12%. This clonotype was obtained from an adult woman who had mild COVID-19 (a few samples of this study predate the infection). Cell type and time point are not known. Specimen: PBMCs or a T cell subset sorted from them (not recorded which). This sequence joins TRBV2 and TRBJ2-2; tentatively, D is TRBD2 (6 bases). In nucleotides, the CDR3 is TGTGCCAGCAGTGTATTCCCGGGAGATATGTATACCGGGGAGCTGTTTTTT. It translates to CASSVFPGDMYTGELFF.